What follows is one TCR beta chain and its context. No antigen is known for it. The source of the sample is a study of shared clonotypes between healthy human individuals. Study information: Per donor, CD8 memory used one plate, CD8 naive used two, CD4 memory used three and CD4 naive used three. The study, taken as a whole, reports: Non-shared clonotypes had lower generation probabilities than clonotypes shared by all four sorted-subset donors. Naive subsets tended to show greater estimated richness than memory subsets.

Naive CD8 cells were CD45RO-negative, positively selected for CCR7, excluding terminally differentiated effector memory CD45RA+ cells. Donors were healthy HIV-negative adults without recently reported acute infections or vaccinations. Using immunoSEQ multiplex PCR, the repertoire was profiled, and TCRdb retains in-frame clones only, with some absent. This repertoire shows 2 million to 2.5 million clones, 85% to 95% found once; its top ten account for 1.5% to 2%. CDR1 is MNHNY and CDR2 is SVGAGI in the germline V gene (reference sequence). The junction had 3 bases not matched to a gene; V was cut back by 1 base and J by 3 bases. The CDR3 totals 15 residues.

The chain combines TRBV6-6 with TRBJ2-5, with 9 positions matching TRBD1. Material for sequencing was naive CD8+ T cells from PBMCs. The receptor comes from a man aged 18 to 29 in good health. Some clones in this sample may be carry-over from other donors' samples. The CDR3 DNA sequence: TGTGCCAGCAGTTACTACGACAGGGGGGAAGAGACCCAGTACTTC. Translation: CASSYYDRGEETQYF.